The entry below gives a single TCR beta chain sequence along with its context. Data came from immunoSEQ multiplex PCR; TCRdb stores just in-frame clones and leaves some out. The sample holds about 230,000 clones, approximately 80% seen once. The J segment lost 4 bases and the V segment lost 2 bases, leaving 1 base of the junction unmatched. The CDR3 totals 13 residues. CDR1 is SGHAT, CDR2 FQNNGV, per germline. This sample was included in a study of blood T cell repertoires in COVID-19. Sequencing was performed on peripheral blood. This clonotype originated in a woman aged 45-59 years with acute or convalescent COVID-19. This rearrangement joins TRBV11-2 to TRBJ1-2; 7 nucleotides match TRBD1. The CDR3 sequence is CASSLPGGYGYTF. In DNA, the CDR3 is TGTGCCAGCAGCTTACCAGGGGGCTATGGCTACACCTTC.